The T cell receptor beta chain under discussion was sequenced for a study of CXCR3-negative and CXCR3-positive naive CD8 T cells. Study-level information: Each library held about 1.5 +/- 0.3 million TRB reads, 120 million to 150 million in total.

This clonotype is classed as medium-sized (0.01 to 0.1%) by frequency. Its target is unknown. Using triplicate sorts, 250,000 to 350,000 cells were collected each time from every CD8+ T cell subset. cDNA libraries for TRB were generated by 5' RACE incorporating UMI labels. TCRdb reworked the 5' RACE reads into one entry per CDR3 protein, no DNA. This repertoire comprises approximately 38,000 distinct CDR3 sequences; its ten largest clones make up 7.7%. Study-level points and caveats: The study found comparably high diversity in both naive subsets and much lower diversity in memory CD8+ cells. Naive CXCR3-positive and CXCR3-negative cells shared TRBV-TRBJ usage; memory cells diverged.

This TCR derives from a human donor in good health. Some clones in this sample may be carry-over from other donors' samples. Sequencing used memory CD8+ T cells from blood.

CDR3 sequence reads: CASSLWGLDSGELFF. The V gene is TRBV4-3, the J gene TRBJ2-2; lacking DNA, the TRBD1 call made by TCRdb goes unchecked. Looked up from germline, CDR1 is LGHNA and CDR2 is YSLEER. The CDR3 runs 15 residues.